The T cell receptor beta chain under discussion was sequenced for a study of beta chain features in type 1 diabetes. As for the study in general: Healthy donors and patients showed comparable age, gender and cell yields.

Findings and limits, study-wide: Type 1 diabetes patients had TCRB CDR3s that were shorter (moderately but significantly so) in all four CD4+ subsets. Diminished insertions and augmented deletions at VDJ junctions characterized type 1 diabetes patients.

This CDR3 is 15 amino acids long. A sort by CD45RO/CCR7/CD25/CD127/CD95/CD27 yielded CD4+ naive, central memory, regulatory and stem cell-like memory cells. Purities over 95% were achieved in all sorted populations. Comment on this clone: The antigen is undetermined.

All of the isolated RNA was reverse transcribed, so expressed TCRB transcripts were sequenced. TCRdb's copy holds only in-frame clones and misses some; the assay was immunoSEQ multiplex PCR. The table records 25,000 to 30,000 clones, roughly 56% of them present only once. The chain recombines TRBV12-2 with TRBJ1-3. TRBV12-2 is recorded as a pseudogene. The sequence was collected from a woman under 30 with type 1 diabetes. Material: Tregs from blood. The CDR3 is CASRFGASSGNTIYF. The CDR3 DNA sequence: TGTGCAAGTCGCTTCGGAGCGAGCTCTGGAAACACCATATATTTT.